The 29 T cell receptor beta chains listed next were all sequenced from one sample in a study of T cells in Graves' hyperthyroidism and ophthalmopathy. Amplified TCR beta CDR3 regions derived from RNA transcripts. HTBI primers drove first-round RT-PCR of the TCR CDR3. TCRdb analysed the multiplex PCR reads with MiXCR anew, one entry per CDR3 protein. The sample holds about 380,000 distinct CDR3 sequences, roughly 14% seen once. The sample consisted of blood. The receptors come from a woman aged 30 to 39 with Graves' ophthalmopathy.

This clonotype was counted many times. This CDR3 reads CASSYRGGQETQYF. DNA of the CDR3: TGTGCCAGCAGTTACCGCGGGGGTCAAGAGACCCAGTACTTC. The rearrangement joins TRBV6-1 to TRBJ2-5; 7 nucleotides align to TRBD2. The germline CDR1 and CDR2 sequences are MNHNS and SASEGT. With 5 bases clipped from V and 2 bases from J, the junction kept 5 bases outside the gene matches. The CDR3 is 14 amino acids.

The table lists this clonotype with many counts. This chain uses TRBV19 with TRBJ2-7; tentative D call: TRBD1 (6 bases). The V and J ends lost 4 bases and 0 bases respectively, with 10 bases between them. This CDR3 contains 14 residues. Germline V lookup: CDR1 LNHDA, CDR2 SQIVND (reference sequence). CDR3 DNA: TGTGCCAGTAGTACTTCACAGGGCTCCTACGAGCAGTACTTC. It is translated as CASSTSQGSYEQYF.

This clonotype was observed many times. This chain uses TRBV6-5 with TRBJ1-1; D not certain. Deletions cut 0 bases from V and 3 bases from J, with 11 bases between. Germline CDR1 reads MNHEY; CDR2 reads SVGAGI. This CDR3 is built from 15 residues. CDR3: CASSYSIPAYTEAFF. Written as DNA, the CDR3 is TGTGCCAGCAGTTACTCGATACCCGCCTACACTGAAGCTTTCTTT.

Concerning this clonotype itself: Germline and junction disagree at one end, which may indicate a read error. The chain links TRBV7-2 to TRBJ2-2; the D is unclear. The germline V gene has CDR1 SGHTA and CDR2 FQGNSA. This CDR3 has 12 residues. The DNA for the CDR3 is TGTGTCAGCAGAGAAAACACCGGGGAGCTGTTTTTT. Translated, it gives CVSRENTGELFF.

This clonotype was counted ten times or more. This chain links TRBV6-2 or TRBV6-3 with TRBJ2-3; possibly TRBD2 for D (6 bases). This CDR3 region has 14 residues. Trimming shortened V by 1 base and J by 2 bases, and 7 bases separated the two germline ends. Germline CDR1 MNHEY, CDR2 SVGEGT. The CDR3 region has the DNA TGTGCCAGCAGTTACTGGAGGGCCACAGATACGCAGTATTTT. Translation gives CASSYWRATDTQYF.

A few counts support this clonotype. Sequence at one end of the junction differs from germline and may be a read error. This chain uses TRBV6-1 with TRBJ2-6; perhaps D is TRBD1 or TRBD2 (6 bases each). CDR1 is MNHNS, CDR2 SASEGT, per germline. CDR3 length: 15 residues. CDR3 sequence reads: CASQQGIGGANVPTF. CDR3 bases: TGTGCCAGTCAACAGGGAATCGGAGGGGCCAACGTCCCGACTTTC.

CDR3 sequence reads: CASSTGRSSGNTIYF. CDR3 sequence (DNA): TGTGCCAGCAGTACGGGACGGAGCTCTGGAAACACCATATATTTT. The V gene is TRBV6-1, the J gene TRBJ1-3; weak D call: TRBD1 (5 bases). There are 15 residues in the CDR3. Germline V CDR1 and CDR2: MNHNS, SASEGT. Trimming cost V 5 bases and J 0 bases, with 11 bases left between them.

A word on this clonotype: Its ends do not fully match the called genes, so a read error is possible. The rearrangement joins TRBV20-1 to TRBJ2-3; TRBD2 aligns across 11 bases. The germline gives CDR1 DFQATT, CDR2 SNEGSKA (reference sequence). This CDR3 region has 14 residues. The CDR3 DNA sequence: TGCAGTGTTAGATTTAGCGGGGGGGGGGATACGCAGTATTTT. Its translation: CSVRFSGGGDTQYF.

The genes are TRBV7-9 and TRBJ2-1, with D possibly matching TRBD2 (7 bases). Germline V lookup: CDR1 SEHNR, CDR2 FQNEAQ (reference sequence). CDR3 length equals 16 residues. Trimming cost V 6 bases and J 6 bases, with 21 bases left between them. CDR3 amino acids: CASSQMGRGAGNEQFF. The DNA for the CDR3 is TGTGCCAGCAGTCAAATGGGACGGGGGGCAGGCAATGAGCAGTTCTTC.

This clonotype was seen a handful of times. The chain recombines TRBV6-1 with TRBJ1-3; D is undetermined. Looked up from germline, CDR1 is MNHNS and CDR2 is SASEGT. CDR3 size: 13 residues. Trimming left V 8 bases short and J 5 bases short, with 13 bases between. The CDR3: CASWYGWRNTIYF. CDR3 in DNA: TGTGCCAGCTGGTATGGATGGAGAAACACCATATATTTT.

The rearrangement joins TRBV27 to TRBJ2-3; the D gene is possibly TRBD2 (6 bases). V lost 3 bases and J 1 base, leaving 14 bases between the germline ends. Germline-derived CDR1 and CDR2 are MNHEY and SMNVEV (reference sequence). CDR3 size: 16 residues. DNA for the CDR3: TGTGCCAGCAGTTTGGTGAGGCCGGGGGGCACAGATACGCAGTATTTT. Amino acid sequence: CASSLVRPGGTDTQYF.

The table lists this clonotype with a few counts. The V gene is TRBV6-1, the J gene TRBJ2-2; 11 bases map to TRBD2. Germline V gene data show CDR1 as MNHNS and CDR2 as SASEGT. The length of the CDR3 is 16 residues. J was trimmed by 8 bases and V by 0 bases; bases with no gene match: 5. Written as DNA, the CDR3 is TGTGCCAGCAGTGAAGCTCCTAGCGGGGGGCTGGGGGAGCTGTTTTTT. It specifies CASSEAPSGGLGELFF.

This clonotype has ten or more counts. The chain carries TRBV9 and TRBJ1-1; D is unclear. The CDR3 extends over 16 amino acids. Trimming shortened V by 0 bases and J by 1 base, and 13 bases separated the two germline ends. CDR1 and CDR2 (germline): SGDLS, YYNGEE. CDR3 sequence (DNA): TGTGCCAGCAGCGTAGGGGAGATCCACCCGAACACTGAAGCTTTCTTT. Amino acids: CASSVGEIHPNTEAFF.

A few counts support this clonotype. V usage is TRBV7-9 and J usage is TRBJ2-7; TRBD2 is a possible D gene (6 bases). Trimming left V 1 base short and J 5 bases short, with 18 bases between. This CDR3 comprises 16 residues. CDR1 is SEHNR and CDR2 is FQNEAQ in the germline V gene (reference sequence). CDR3 DNA sequence: TGTGCCAGCAGCTTAGGTGGGACTCCGGCTCCGCACGAGCAGTACTTC. This translates into CASSLGGTPAPHEQYF.

This clonotype was seen many times. V usage is TRBV10-3 and J usage is TRBJ2-3; 10 bases are shared with TRBD2. V lost 6 bases, J lost 3 bases, and 21 bases stayed unmatched. The CDR3 loop spans 20 amino acids. Germline V lookup: CDR1 ENHRY, CDR2 SYGVKD. The CDR3 coding sequence is TGTGCCATCAGGGGGTTGAAAAAGCGGGGGGGCCAAACCTCAACAGATACGCAGTATTTT. It specifies CAIRGLKKRGGQTSTDTQYF.

The chain links TRBV6-5 to TRBJ2-7; D possibly corresponds to TRBD1 (6 bases). V lost 0 bases, J lost 5 bases, and 14 bases lay in between. The CDR3 spans 15 residues. Germline V gene data show CDR1 as MNHEY and CDR2 as SVGAGI. CDR3 nucleotides: TGTGCCAGCAGTTACTCACCCAGGGGTAGCGACGAGCAGTACTTC. Translated: CASSYSPRGSDEQYF.

On this clonotype: A read error may be the cause here, since a much bigger clone is one base away. The chain couples TRBV7-8 to TRBJ2-7; tentative D call: TRBD1 (6 bases). This CDR3 region has 15 residues. Germline CDR1 is SGHVS and CDR2 is FQNEAQ. V lost 2 bases, J lost 4 bases, and 15 bases lay in between. CDR3 region: CASSLFRGRGYEQYF. Here the CDR3 DNA reads TGTGCCAGCAGCTTATTCAGGGGTAGAGGGTACGAGCAGTACTTC.

The sample holds one count of this clonotype. Given a much more abundant clone one base away, this may be a read error. The V and J genes are TRBV20-1 and TRBJ1-1, with D tentatively TRBD1 (5 bases). Trimming stripped 6 bases from V and 3 bases from J, with 14 bases between. In germline, CDR1 is DFQATT, CDR2 SNEGSKA (reference sequence). The CDR3 runs 13 residues. Written as DNA, the CDR3 is TGCAGTGCCTTGTGGGGGGGTTACACTGAAGCTTTCTTT. It translates to CSALWGGYTEAFF.

This clonotype was counted at least ten times. The chain has TRBV6-1 and TRBJ2-1; no definite D call. The CDR3 contains 14 residues. Trimming took 6 bases from V and 7 from J, leaving 16 bases between them. CDR1 and CDR2 (germline): MNHNS, SASEGT. The CDR3 DNA reads TGTGCCAGCAGGGTCTCGCGGCCTGGGAATGAGCAGTTCTTC. Its protein product is CASRVSRPGNEQFF.

In this sample, this clonotype turned up many times. V gene TRBV24-1 combines with J gene TRBJ1-1; D is uncertain. The V end was cut by 7 bases, the J end by 1 base, with 9 bases between. The germline V gene has CDR1 KGHDR and CDR2 SFDVKD. The CDR3 loop spans 13 amino acids. The chain's CDR3 is CATRPEGNTEAFF. The CDR3 nucleotides read TGTGCCACCAGACCTGAGGGGAACACTGAAGCTTTCTTT.

There are many counts of this clonotype. Here the CDR3 reads CASSLERTGLGTDTQYF. CDR3 in DNA: TGTGCCAGCAGCTTAGAGAGGACAGGGCTGGGGACAGATACGCAGTATTTT. J is TRBJ2-3 and V is TRBV7-9; 8 nucleotides match TRBD1. After removal of 1 base from V and 3 bases from J, the junction contained 9 bases not matched to a gene. CDR1 is SEHNR and CDR2 is FQNEAQ in the germline V gene (reference sequence). The CDR3 is 17 amino acids.

This clonotype was counted ten times or more. V gene TRBV3-1 combines with J gene TRBJ1-1; D not resolved. V was cut by 5 bases and J by 1 base, with 11 bases left in between. The CDR3 is 14 residues long. Germline V gene lookup returns CDR1 LGHDT and CDR2 YNNKEL (reference sequence). CDR3: CASSLTVTNTEAFF. In DNA, the CDR3 is TGTGCCAGCAGCTTAACGGTTACGAACACTGAAGCTTTCTTT.

This clonotype was seen a few times. V gene TRBV7-9 combines with J gene TRBJ2-7, with D hard to call. With 1 base removed from V and 2 bases from J, the gap between germline ends came to 6 bases. This CDR3 is 13 amino acids long. CDR1 and CDR2 (germline): SEHNR, FQNEAQ (reference sequence). CDR3 DNA sequence: TGTGCCAGCAGCTTAGTCCCTCCCTACGAGCAGTACTTC. Protein: CASSLVPPYEQYF.

This clonotype was seen repeatedly, ten times or more. The genes are TRBV2 and TRBJ2-3, with D possibly matching TRBD1 (5 bases). The CDR3 runs 15 residues. V shed 1 base and J shed 3 bases, with 11 bases lying between them. Germline CDR1 and CDR2: SNHLY and FYNNEI. The CDR3 sequence: CASSEGQGWTDTQYF. CDR3 DNA: TGTGCCAGCAGTGAAGGCCAGGGTTGGACAGATACGCAGTATTTT.

This clonotype has a count of ten or more. V usage is TRBV9 and J usage is TRBJ2-3; D is undetermined. The V end lost 3 bases, the J end lost 6 bases, and 14 bases lay between the germline ends. The CDR3 runs 14 residues. The germline V gene encodes CDR1 SGDLS and CDR2 YYNGEE. CDR3 sequence reads: CASSALRSWDTQYF. CDR3 DNA: TGTGCCAGCAGCGCCCTCCGGAGCTGGGATACGCAGTATTTT.

This clonotype was seen ten or more times. The chain has TRBV2 and TRBJ2-1; 10 positions agree with TRBD2. The CDR3 spans 15 residues. Germline V CDR1 and CDR2: SNHLY, FYNNEI. J lost 8 bases, V lost 7 bases, and 11 bases had no gene match. CDR3 DNA sequence: TGTGCCAGCATCTCTGAGCGGGGGGGCCGGGATGAGCAGTTCTTC. It yields the protein CASISERGGRDEQFF.

At least ten counts were recorded for this clonotype. The CDR3 bases are TGCAGTGCTAGCGACCAAACCCAGTACTTC. This encodes CSASDQTQYF. The genes are TRBV20-1 and TRBJ2-5, with D hard to call. Trimming stripped 3 bases from V and 8 bases from J, with 7 bases between. Germline CDR1 DFQATT, CDR2 SNEGSKA (reference sequence). This CDR3 contains 10 residues.

The rearrangement links TRBV7-6 to TRBJ2-1; D ambiguous. CDR3 size: 14 residues. Germline-derived CDR1 and CDR2 are SGHVS and FNYEAQ. V was cut by 5 bases and J by 10 bases, with 18 bases left in between. The CDR3 nucleotides read TGTGCCAGCAGCGAAAGAGGAAGAGTCAGGGAGCAGTTCTTC. Its translation: CASSERGRVREQFF.

The table lists this clonotype with many counts. The chain carries TRBV28 and TRBJ2-2; 9 nucleotides align to TRBD1. The ends lost 7 bases at V and 1 base at J; junction bases unmatched: 7. Germline values: CDR1 MDHEN, CDR2 SYDVKM. CDR3 size: 16 residues. CDR3 DNA sequence: TGTGCCAGCACTCTCGGACAGGGGTTGAACACCGGGGAGCTGTTTTTT. It is translated as CASTLGQGLNTGELFF.